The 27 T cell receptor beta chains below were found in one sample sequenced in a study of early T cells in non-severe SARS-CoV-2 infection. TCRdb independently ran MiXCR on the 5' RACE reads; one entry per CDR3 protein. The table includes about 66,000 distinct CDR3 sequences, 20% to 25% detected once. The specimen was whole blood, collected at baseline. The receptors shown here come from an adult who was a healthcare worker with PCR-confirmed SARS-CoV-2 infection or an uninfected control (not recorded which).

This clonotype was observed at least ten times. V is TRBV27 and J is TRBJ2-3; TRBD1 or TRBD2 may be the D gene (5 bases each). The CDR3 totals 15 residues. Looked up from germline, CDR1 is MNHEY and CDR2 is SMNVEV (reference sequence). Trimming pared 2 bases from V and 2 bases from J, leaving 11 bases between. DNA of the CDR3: TGTGCCAGCAGTTTAAGGGACGGATTCACAGATACGCAGTATTTT. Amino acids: CASSLRDGFTDTQYF.

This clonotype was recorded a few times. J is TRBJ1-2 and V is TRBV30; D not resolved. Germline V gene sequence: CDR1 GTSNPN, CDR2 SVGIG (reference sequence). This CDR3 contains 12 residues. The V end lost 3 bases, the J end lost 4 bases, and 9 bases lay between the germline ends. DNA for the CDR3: TGTGCCTGGAGAAGGAGTACCTATGGCTACACCTTC. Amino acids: CAWRRSTYGYTF.

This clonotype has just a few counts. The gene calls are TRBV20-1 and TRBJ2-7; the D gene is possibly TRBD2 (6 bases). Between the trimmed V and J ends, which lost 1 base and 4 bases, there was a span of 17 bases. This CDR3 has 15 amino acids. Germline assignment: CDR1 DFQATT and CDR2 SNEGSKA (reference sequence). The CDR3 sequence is CSARGGLGLPYEQYF. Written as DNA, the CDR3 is TGCAGTGCTAGAGGCGGATTGGGACTTCCATACGAGCAGTACTTC.

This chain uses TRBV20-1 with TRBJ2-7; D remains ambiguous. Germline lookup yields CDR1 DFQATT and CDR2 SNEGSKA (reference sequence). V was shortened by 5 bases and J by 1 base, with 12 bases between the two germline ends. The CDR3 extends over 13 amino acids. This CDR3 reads CSAAGRLSYEQYF. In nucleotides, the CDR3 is TGCAGTGCTGCCGGACGTTTGTCCTACGAGCAGTACTTC.

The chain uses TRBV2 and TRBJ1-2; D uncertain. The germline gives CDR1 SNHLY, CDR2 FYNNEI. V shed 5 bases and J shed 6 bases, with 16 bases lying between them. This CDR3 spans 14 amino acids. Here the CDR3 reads CASSRTRLGDGYTF. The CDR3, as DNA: TGTGCCAGCAGTCGGACGCGTCTAGGAGATGGCTACACCTTC.

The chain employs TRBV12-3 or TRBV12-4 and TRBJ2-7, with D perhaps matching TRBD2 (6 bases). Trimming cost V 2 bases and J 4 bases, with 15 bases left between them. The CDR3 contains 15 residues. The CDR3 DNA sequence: TGTGCCAGCAGTTTAAGGAGGGTGAAAGGGTACGAGCAGTACTTC. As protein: CASSLRRVKGYEQYF.

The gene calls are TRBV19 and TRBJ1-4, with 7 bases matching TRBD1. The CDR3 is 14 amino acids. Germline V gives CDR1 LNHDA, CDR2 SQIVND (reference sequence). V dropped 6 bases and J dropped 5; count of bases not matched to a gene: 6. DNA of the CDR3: TGTGCCAGTAGGGGTGACAGGGACAATGAAAAACTGTTTTTT. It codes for CASRGDRDNEKLFF.

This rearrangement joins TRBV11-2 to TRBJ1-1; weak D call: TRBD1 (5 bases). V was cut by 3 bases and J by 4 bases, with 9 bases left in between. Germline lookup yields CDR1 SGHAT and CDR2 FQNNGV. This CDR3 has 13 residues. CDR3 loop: CASSLEGFTEAFF. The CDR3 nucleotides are TGTGCCAGCAGCTTGGAGGGGTTCACTGAAGCTTTCTTT.

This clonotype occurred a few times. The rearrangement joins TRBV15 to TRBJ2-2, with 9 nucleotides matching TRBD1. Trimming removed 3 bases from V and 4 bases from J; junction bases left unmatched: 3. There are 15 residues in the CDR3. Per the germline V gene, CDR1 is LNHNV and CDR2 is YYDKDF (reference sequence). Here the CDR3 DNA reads TGTGCCACCAGCAGGAGACAGGGGGGCACCGGGGAGCTGTTTTTT. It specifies CATSRRQGGTGELFF.

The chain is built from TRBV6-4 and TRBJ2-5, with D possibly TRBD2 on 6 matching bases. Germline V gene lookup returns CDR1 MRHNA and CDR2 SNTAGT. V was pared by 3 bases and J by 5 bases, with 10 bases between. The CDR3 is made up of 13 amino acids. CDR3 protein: CASSEEGGETQYF. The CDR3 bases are TGTGCCAGCAGTGAGGAGGGCGGGGAGACCCAGTACTTC.

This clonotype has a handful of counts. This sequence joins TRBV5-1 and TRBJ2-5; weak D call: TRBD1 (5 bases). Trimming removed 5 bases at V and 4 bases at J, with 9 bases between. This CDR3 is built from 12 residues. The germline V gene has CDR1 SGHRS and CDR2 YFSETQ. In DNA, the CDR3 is TGCGCCAGCAGAATGACAGTAGAGACCCAGTACTTC. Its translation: CASRMTVETQYF.

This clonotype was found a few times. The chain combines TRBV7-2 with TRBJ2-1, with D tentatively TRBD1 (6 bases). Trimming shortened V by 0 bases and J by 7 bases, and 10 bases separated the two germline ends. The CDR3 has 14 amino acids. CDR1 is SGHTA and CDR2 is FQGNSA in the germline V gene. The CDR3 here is CASSLAAGVNEQFF. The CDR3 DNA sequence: TGTGCCAGCAGCTTAGCGGCAGGGGTGAATGAGCAGTTCTTC.

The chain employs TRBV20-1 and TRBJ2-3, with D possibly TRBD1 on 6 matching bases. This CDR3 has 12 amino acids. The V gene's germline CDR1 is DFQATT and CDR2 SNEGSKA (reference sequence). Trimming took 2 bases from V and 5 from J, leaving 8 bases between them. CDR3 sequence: CSARSGVDTQYF. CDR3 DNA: TGCAGTGCTAGATCAGGGGTAGATACGCAGTATTTT.

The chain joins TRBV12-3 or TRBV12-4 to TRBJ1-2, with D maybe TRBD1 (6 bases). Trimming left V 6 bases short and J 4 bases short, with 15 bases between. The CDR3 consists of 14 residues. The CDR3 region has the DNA TGTGCCAGCAGACAGACAGGAGAAATCTATGGCTACACCTTC. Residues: CASRQTGEIYGYTF.

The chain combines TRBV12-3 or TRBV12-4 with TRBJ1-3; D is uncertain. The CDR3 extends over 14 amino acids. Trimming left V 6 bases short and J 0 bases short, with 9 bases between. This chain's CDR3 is CASRSWGSGNTIYF. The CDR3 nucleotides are TGTGCCAGCAGATCCTGGGGCTCTGGAAACACCATATATTTT.

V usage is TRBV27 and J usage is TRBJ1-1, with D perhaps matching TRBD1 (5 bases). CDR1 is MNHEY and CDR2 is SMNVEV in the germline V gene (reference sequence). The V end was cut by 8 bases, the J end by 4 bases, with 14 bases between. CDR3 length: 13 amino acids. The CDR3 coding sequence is TGTGCCAGCGTGGGGGGGAGCCGCACTGAAGCTTTCTTT. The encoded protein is CASVGGSRTEAFF.

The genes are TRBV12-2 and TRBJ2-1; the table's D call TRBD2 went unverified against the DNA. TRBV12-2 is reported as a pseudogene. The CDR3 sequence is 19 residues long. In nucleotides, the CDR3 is TGTGCAAGTCGCTTAGGACCCCGGACTAGCGGGGGGGCGGACAATGAGCAGTTCTTC. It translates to CASRLGPRTSGGADNEQFF.

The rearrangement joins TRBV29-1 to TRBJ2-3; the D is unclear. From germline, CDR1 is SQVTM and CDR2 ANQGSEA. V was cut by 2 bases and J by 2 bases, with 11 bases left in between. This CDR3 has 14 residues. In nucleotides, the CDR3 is TGCAGCGTTGAACAGGAAAAGGCCACAGATACGCAGTATTTT. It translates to CSVEQEKATDTQYF.

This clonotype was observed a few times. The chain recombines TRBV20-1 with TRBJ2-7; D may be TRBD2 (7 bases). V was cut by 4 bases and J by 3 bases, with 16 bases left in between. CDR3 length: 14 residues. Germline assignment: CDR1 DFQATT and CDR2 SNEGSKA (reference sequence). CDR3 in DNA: TGCAGTGCTACCGGCGGGGGCAGTAACTACGAGCAGTACTTC. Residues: CSATGGGSNYEQYF.

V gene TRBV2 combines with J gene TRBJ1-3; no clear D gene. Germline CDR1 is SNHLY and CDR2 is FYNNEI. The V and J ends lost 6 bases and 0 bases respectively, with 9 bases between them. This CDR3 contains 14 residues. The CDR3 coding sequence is TGTGCCAGCAGCCTCTACAGCTCTGGAAACACCATATATTTT. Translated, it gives CASSLYSSGNTIYF.

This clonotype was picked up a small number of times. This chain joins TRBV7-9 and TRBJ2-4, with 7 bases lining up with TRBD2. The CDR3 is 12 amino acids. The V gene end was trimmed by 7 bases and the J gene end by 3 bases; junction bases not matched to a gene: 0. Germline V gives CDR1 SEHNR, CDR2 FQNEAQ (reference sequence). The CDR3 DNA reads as TGTGCCAGCACGGGGGGCAAAAACATTCAGTACTTC. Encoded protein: CASTGGKNIQYF.

The CDR3 loop is CASSQDQGNRGNQPQHF. CDR3 nucleotides: TGCGCCAGCAGCCAAGATCAAGGCAATAGAGGCAATCAGCCCCAGCATTTT. This chain joins TRBV4-1 and TRBJ1-5; D gene unclear. V was pared by 0 bases and J by 2 bases, with 14 bases between. Germline CDR1 is MGHRA and CDR2 is YSYEKL. This CDR3 is 17 amino acids long.

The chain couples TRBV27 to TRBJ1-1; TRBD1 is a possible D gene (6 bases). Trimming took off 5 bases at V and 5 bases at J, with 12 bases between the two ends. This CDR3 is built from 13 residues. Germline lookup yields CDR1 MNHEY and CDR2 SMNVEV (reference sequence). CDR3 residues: CASSATGRTEAFF. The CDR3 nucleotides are TGTGCCAGCAGTGCAACAGGGAGGACTGAAGCTTTCTTT.

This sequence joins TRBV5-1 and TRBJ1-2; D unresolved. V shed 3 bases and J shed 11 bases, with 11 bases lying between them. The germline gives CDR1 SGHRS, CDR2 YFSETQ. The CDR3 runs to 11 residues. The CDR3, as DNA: TGCGCCAGCAGCTCTGGCCCGATGTACACCTTC. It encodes CASSSGPMYTF.

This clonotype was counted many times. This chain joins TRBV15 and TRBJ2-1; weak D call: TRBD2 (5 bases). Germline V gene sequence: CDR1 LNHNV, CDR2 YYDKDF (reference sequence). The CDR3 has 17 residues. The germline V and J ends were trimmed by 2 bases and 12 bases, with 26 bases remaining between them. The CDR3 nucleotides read TGTGCCACCAGCAGATACCGGGAAATTGGAACGGTGGGGTTGCAGTTCTTC. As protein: CATSRYREIGTVGLQFF.

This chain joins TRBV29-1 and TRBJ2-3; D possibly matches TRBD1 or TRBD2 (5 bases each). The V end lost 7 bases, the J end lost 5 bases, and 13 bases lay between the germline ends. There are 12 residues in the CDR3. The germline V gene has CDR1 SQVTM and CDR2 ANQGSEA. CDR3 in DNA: TGCAGCGGGGGGTCCGTCAGAGATACGCAGTATTTT. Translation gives CSGGSVRDTQYF.

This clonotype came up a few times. CDR3 sequence (DNA): TGTGCCAGTATCCTGGTGGGAGGGGTAGAAGAGACCCAGTACTTC. Protein: CASILVGGVEETQYF. The chain combines TRBV19 with TRBJ2-5; 7 nucleotides align to TRBD2. After removal of 7 bases from V and 3 bases from J, the junction contained 11 bases not matched to a gene. This CDR3 region has 15 residues. Germline V gene data show CDR1 as LNHDA and CDR2 as SQIVND (reference sequence).